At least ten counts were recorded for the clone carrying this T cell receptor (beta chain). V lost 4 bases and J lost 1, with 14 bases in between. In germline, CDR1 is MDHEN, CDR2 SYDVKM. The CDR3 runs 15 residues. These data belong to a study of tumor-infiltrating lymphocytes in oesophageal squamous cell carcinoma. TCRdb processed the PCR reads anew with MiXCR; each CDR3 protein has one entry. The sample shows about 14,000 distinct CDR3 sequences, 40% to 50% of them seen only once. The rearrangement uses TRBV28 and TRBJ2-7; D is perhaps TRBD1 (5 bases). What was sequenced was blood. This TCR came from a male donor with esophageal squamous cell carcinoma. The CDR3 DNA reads TGTGCCAGCAGTTACAGGATTCGCGGATCCTACGAGCAGTACTTC. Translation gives CASSYRIRGSYEQYF.